These 24 T cell receptor beta chains were all obtained from the same sample, sequenced in a study of blood T cell repertoires in COVID-19. TCRdb's copy holds only in-frame clones and misses some; the assay was immunoSEQ multiplex PCR. The sample yields around 130,000 clones, roughly 80% seen once. The sample consisted of peripheral blood. These receptors all stem from a woman aged 60-75 years with acute or convalescent COVID-19.

The rearrangement uses TRBV5-1 and TRBJ1-1, with 9 nucleotides matching TRBD1. The V gene end was trimmed by 0 bases and the J gene end by 6 bases; junction bases not matched to a gene: 6. Germline loops: CDR1 SGHRS, CDR2 YFSETQ. CDR3 length equals 15 residues. CDR3 nucleotides: TGCGCCAGCAGCTTGGGGACAGGGGTGGGTCCTGAAGCTTTCTTT. Amino acid sequence: CASSLGTGVGPEAFF.

In its sample, this clone was seen a few times. This chain connects TRBV5-4 to TRBJ1-2; TRBD1 matches 7 bases. Losses at the gene ends were 0 bases for V and 5 bases for J; bases not matched to a gene: 4. The CDR3 is 14 amino acids. Per the germline V gene, CDR1 is SGHNT and CDR2 is YYREEE (reference sequence). This chain's CDR3 is CASSLGQGGYGYTF. CDR3 nucleotide sequence: TGTGCCAGCAGCTTGGGACAGGGTGGGTATGGCTACACCTTC.

The chain is built from TRBV7-8 and TRBJ1-2, with TRBD1 as a possible D gene (6 bases). V was trimmed by 3 bases and J by 5 bases, leaving 16 bases between them. This CDR3 is 15 amino acids long. Germline V CDR1 and CDR2: SGHVS, FQNEAQ. The CDR3 here is CASSFEDRTQYGYTF. The CDR3 nucleotides are TGTGCCAGCAGCTTTGAGGACAGAACGCAGTATGGCTACACCTTC.

The chain carries TRBV7-8 and TRBJ1-2; 7 bases match TRBD1. The CDR3 loop spans 15 amino acids. Germline V gene lookup returns CDR1 SGHVS and CDR2 FQNEAQ. The V segment lost 1 base and the J segment 2 bases; nucleotides outside the gene matches: 4. CDR3 sequence (DNA): TGTGCCAGCAGCTTAGGGGGCAGGGGGAACTATGGCTACACCTTC. This translates into CASSLGGRGNYGYTF.

V usage is TRBV19 and J usage is TRBJ2-3; D is ambiguous. Trimming took 5 bases from V and 0 from J, leaving 3 bases between them. Per germline, CDR1 LNHDA and CDR2 SQIVND (reference sequence). This CDR3 is 12 amino acids long. The CDR3 loop is CASSESTDTQYF. The CDR3 DNA is TGTGCCAGTAGTGAGAGCACAGATACGCAGTATTTT.

The chain is built from TRBV6-5 and TRBJ1-2, with D tentatively TRBD1 (6 bases). V lost 5 bases, J lost 8 bases, and 15 bases lay in between. Germline lookup yields CDR1 MNHEY and CDR2 SVGAGI. The CDR3 is 13 residues long. The DNA of the CDR3 is TGTGCCAGCAGTCCTTCTGGGGGCGGCGGCTACACCTTC. Its protein product is CASSPSGGGGYTF.

The rearrangement joins TRBV6-5 to TRBJ2-7; weak D call: TRBD1 (5 bases). CDR3 size: 15 residues. The ends were cut back, 8 bases at V and 0 bases at J, with 17 bases in the middle. Germline V gene sequence: CDR1 MNHEY, CDR2 SVGAGI. CDR3: CASSHLGQTSYEQYV. The CDR3 DNA follows: TGTGCCAGCTCACACCTGGGGCAGACCTCCTACGAGCAGTACGTC.

J is TRBJ2-1 and V is TRBV7-8; 7 nucleotides align to TRBD2. CDR3 size: 16 residues. Unmatched junction bases numbered 10, after V lost 3 bases and J lost 5 bases. Germline CDR1 is SGHVS and CDR2 is FQNEAQ. CDR3 sequence reads: CASSLVGGISNNEQFF. For the CDR3, the DNA is TGTGCCAGCAGCTTGGTGGGGGGGATCTCGAACAATGAGCAGTTCTTC.

This clone was observed a handful of times. V gene TRBV5-1 combines with J gene TRBJ2-2, with TRBD1 matching over 7 bases. V shed 4 bases, J shed 4 bases, and the junction held 10 bases outside the gene matches. The CDR3 consists of 16 residues. Germline values: CDR1 SGHRS, CDR2 YFSETQ. This CDR3 is CASSIPSRGSTGELFF. CDR3 in DNA: TGCGCCAGCAGCATCCCCAGCAGGGGGAGCACCGGGGAGCTGTTTTTT.

The V and J genes are TRBV9 and TRBJ1-4; 7 bases map to TRBD1. The CDR3 spans 15 residues. CDR1 and CDR2 from the germline V gene are SGDLS and YYNGEE. The V and J ends lost 4 bases and 8 bases, in that order; junction bases with no gene match: 11. This CDR3 is CASSPRDSQAEKLFF. In DNA form, the CDR3 reads TGTGCCAGCAGCCCCCGGGACAGCCAGGCGGAAAAACTGTTTTTT. Drawing the rest from reference TRBV9 and TRBJ1-4, the complete variable domain is DSGVTQTPKHLITATGQRVTLRCSPRSGDLSVYWYQQSLDQGLQFLIQYYNGEERAKGNILERFSAQQFPDLHSELNLSSLELGDSALYFCASSPRDSQAEKLFFGSGTQLSVL.

V gene TRBV5-6 combines with J gene TRBJ2-7; D is uncertain. Germline loops: CDR1 SGHDT, CDR2 YYEEEE. Between the trimmed V and J ends, which lost 2 bases and 3 bases, there was a span of 12 bases. The CDR3 is 14 residues long. The CDR3 sequence is CASSFSTYYYEQYV. The CDR3 DNA follows: TGTGCCAGCAGCTTTAGCACATACTACTACGAGCAGTACGTC.

The rearrangement uses TRBV11-2 and TRBJ1-4, with 9 nucleotides matching TRBD1. With 2 bases clipped from V and 5 bases from J, the junction kept 6 bases outside the gene matches. This CDR3 is 16 amino acids long. Germline V lookup: CDR1 SGHAT, CDR2 FQNNGV. CDR3 protein: CASSLRGQGSNEKLFF. CDR3 nucleotides: TGTGCCAGCAGCTTAAGGGGACAGGGCTCCAATGAAAAACTGTTTTTT.

This chain uses TRBV11-1 with TRBJ1-1; no firm D call. CDR1 and CDR2 (germline): SGHAT, FQDESV (reference sequence). The CDR3 is made up of 14 amino acids. Deletions cut 1 base from V and 7 bases from J, with 13 bases between. CDR3 DNA sequence: TGTGCCAGCAGCTTAGTTGTCGTCGTTAGTGAAGCTTTCTTT. Amino acid sequence: CASSLVVVVSEAFF.

This clone was picked up one time. The CDR3 protein is CASSSRQGDTQYF. Here the CDR3 DNA reads TGTGCCAGCAGCTCCCGACAGGGGGATACGCAGTATTTT. This chain joins TRBV9 and TRBJ2-3; 8 bases align to TRBD1. With V trimmed by 4 bases and J by 6 bases, 4 bases remained unmatched. Germline-derived CDR1 and CDR2 are SGDLS and YYNGEE. This CDR3 region has 13 residues.

This clone came up once. This rearrangement joins TRBV14 to TRBJ1-5; D remains ambiguous. V lost 5 bases and J 4 bases, leaving 9 bases between the germline ends. The germline gives CDR1 SGHDN, CDR2 FVKESK. This CDR3 spans 13 amino acids. CDR3 in DNA: TGTGCCAGCAGCGATGGGCTTAATCAGCCCCAGCATTTT. It translates to CASSDGLNQPQHF.

The V call is TRBV2, the J call TRBJ1-5; 8 bases match TRBD1. CDR1 is SNHLY, CDR2 FYNNEI, per germline. J lost 7 bases, V lost 8 bases, and 13 bases had no gene match. The CDR3 runs 15 residues. CDR3 sequence (DNA): TGTGCCAGCGGCCCGACCCAGGGGGCCTGGCAGCCCCAGCATTTT. This sequence encodes CASGPTQGAWQPQHF.

This chain links TRBV27 with TRBJ2-3, with a weak D call TRBD1 (7 bases). Per germline, CDR1 MNHEY and CDR2 SMNVEV (reference sequence). V was cut by 6 bases and J by 0 bases, with 19 bases left in between. The CDR3 consists of 17 residues. The CDR3 spells CASREGVQGTSTDTQYF. CDR3 coding DNA: TGTGCCAGCAGGGAGGGGGTACAGGGGACGAGCACAGATACGCAGTATTTT.

This clone was counted between two and nine times. The chain recombines TRBV12-3 or TRBV12-4 with TRBJ2-4; 8 bases are a match to TRBD1. V was pared by 3 bases and J by 6 bases, with 1 base of the junction left unmatched. CDR3 length equals 13 residues. In DNA form, the CDR3 reads TGTGCCAGCAGTTTGACAGGGGTAAACATTCAGTACTTC. It codes for CASSLTGVNIQYF.

V and J are TRBV2 and TRBJ2-1; 15 bases align to TRBD2. With 6 bases clipped from V and 5 bases from J, the junction kept 5 bases outside the gene matches. The CDR3 spans 16 residues. The germline gives CDR1 SNHLY, CDR2 FYNNEI. CDR3 in DNA: TGTGCCAGCAGAGCAGGACTAGCGGGAGGGGACAATGAGCAGTTCTTC. It translates to CASRAGLAGGDNEQFF.

The chain carries TRBV4-1 and TRBJ2-5; 11 bases align to TRBD2. With V trimmed by 5 bases and J by 7 bases, 9 bases remained unmatched. Germline-derived CDR1 and CDR2 are MGHRA and YSYEKL. CDR3 length: 15 amino acids. The CDR3 protein is CASSRLAGGPGTQYF. CDR3 coding DNA: TGCGCCAGCAGCAGATTAGCGGGGGGGCCTGGGACCCAGTACTTC.

V is TRBV5-6 and J is TRBJ1-2; 8 bases align to TRBD1. CDR3 size: 14 residues. The germline gives CDR1 SGHDT, CDR2 YYEEEE. The junction had 5 bases not matched to a gene; V was cut back by 0 bases and J by 7 bases. In nucleotides, the CDR3 is TGTGCCAGCAGCTTGGGGGCGGACAGGGTTGGCTACACCTTC. It translates to CASSLGADRVGYTF.

This clone was recorded only once. Other DNA variants within this sample encode the same CDR3. This rearrangement joins TRBV7-9 to TRBJ1-1; maybe TRBD1 (6 bases). Trimming cost V 3 bases and J 1 base, with 9 bases left between them. CDR3 length: 14 residues. Germline V CDR1 and CDR2: SEHNR, FQNEAQ (reference sequence). CDR3 DNA sequence: TGTGCCAGCAGCTTGGACAGAGGGAACACTGAAGCTTTCTTT. Residues: CASSLDRGNTEAFF.

The chain combines TRBV19 with TRBJ1-2; maybe TRBD1 (5 bases). This CDR3 is 15 amino acids long. The germline CDR1 and CDR2 sequences are LNHDA and SQIVND (reference sequence). Trimming removed 7 bases from V and 1 base from J, with 16 bases in between. CDR3 sequence reads: CASNGLGQDNYGYTF. CDR3 nucleotide sequence: TGTGCCAGTAACGGTTTGGGGCAGGATAACTATGGCTACACCTTC.

The rearrangement joins TRBV27 to TRBJ1-3, with D possibly TRBD1 on 5 matching bases. Germline V gene data show CDR1 as MNHEY and CDR2 as SMNVEV (reference sequence). The V end lost 6 bases, the J end lost 1 base, and 16 bases lay between the germline ends. CDR3 length: 16 amino acids. The CDR3 spells CASRNLSGGSGNTIYF. DNA for the CDR3: TGTGCCAGCAGGAACCTCTCCGGGGGGTCTGGAAACACCATATATTTT.